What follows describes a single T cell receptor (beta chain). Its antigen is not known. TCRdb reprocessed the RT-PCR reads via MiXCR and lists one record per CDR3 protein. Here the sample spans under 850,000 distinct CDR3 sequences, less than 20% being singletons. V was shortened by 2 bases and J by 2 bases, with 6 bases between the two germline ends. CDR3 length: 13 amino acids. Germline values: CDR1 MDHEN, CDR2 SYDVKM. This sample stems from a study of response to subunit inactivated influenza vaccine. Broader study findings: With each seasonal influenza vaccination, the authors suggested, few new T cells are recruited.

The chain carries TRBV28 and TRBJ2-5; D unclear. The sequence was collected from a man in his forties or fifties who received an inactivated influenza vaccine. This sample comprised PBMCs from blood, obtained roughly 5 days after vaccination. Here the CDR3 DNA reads TGTGCCAGCAGTTTAAAAGGGCAAGAGACCCAGTACTTC. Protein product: CASSLKGQETQYF.